This T cell receptor (beta chain) is from a study of cytomegalovirus exposure and HLA in healthy donors. Study-wide results and limits: In terms of immune exposure information, only CMV serostatus was available.

Germline CDR1 LNHDA, CDR2 SQIVND (reference sequence). V lost 3 bases and J lost 2, with 8 bases in between. The CDR3 has 13 residues. This clone was observed once. Its antigen remains unidentified. PCR used 60 Vbeta primers and 13 Jbeta primers. Original analysis: In a later analysis, 60 million to 90 million unique TCR beta chains included roughly 11 million shared by two or more donors. Some clones are missing from TCRdb's copy, which holds only in-frame ones; the method was immunoSEQ multiplex PCR. V and J calls and clone size are those listed in that table; D and trimming were worked out from the DNA. The table lists more than 150,000 clones, roughly 88% of them singletons, with about 10% in the top ten.

This rearrangement joins TRBV19 to TRBJ2-7; no reliable D call. The receptor's source is a man between 18 and 35 years old in good health and CMV-seropositive. Sample: PBMCs. DNA of the CDR3: TGTGCCAGTAGTATTTCTGGGCCCTACGAGCAGTACTTC. It is translated as CASSISGPYEQYF.